These T cell receptor beta chains were read from a single sample in a study of Graves' ophthalmopathy and Graves' hyperthyroidism. MiXCR, applied by TCRdb to the multiplex PCR reads, yields one record per CDR3 protein. The table shows 220,000 or so distinct CDR3 sequences, with 20% to 25% occurring only once. What was sequenced was peripheral blood. The source is a woman between 45 and 65 years old with Graves' ophthalmopathy. The conserved cysteine and the conserved F or W are not part of the CDR3 here.

j_call	cdr3_length	v_call	cdr3_aa
TRBJ1-2	11	TRBV7-8	ASSLGTNYGYT
TRBJ2-5	12	TRBV20-1	SAGGTSGKETQY
TRBJ1-5	13	TRBV2	ASSEFRNSNQPQH
TRBJ2-7	10	TRBV29-1	SAGQGGAEQY
TRBJ1-2	11	TRBV20-1	SARGQAHYGYT
TRBJ2-5	13	TRBV12-3/TRBV12-4	ASSMTGGGEETQY
TRBJ1-5	12	TRBV6-4	AGSTGGGSLPQH
TRBJ1-5	11	TRBV12-3/TRBV12-4	ASSAASNQPQH
TRBJ2-2	12	TRBV6-1	ASRGTGATGELF
TRBJ1-5	12	TRBV6-1	ASSEVEGRTPQH
TRBJ2-7	7	TRBV27	ASSSEQY
TRBJ2-2	14	TRBV7-6	ASSLGGGRNTGELF
TRBJ2-7	11	TRBV6-2/TRBV6-3	ASSDPGVNEQY
TRBJ1-3	14	TRBV12-3/TRBV12-4	ASTFDRGASGNTIY
TRBJ2-2	12	TRBV6-5	ASSQGTAQGELF
TRBJ1-1	13	TRBV28	ASSPLGGTRTEAF
TRBJ1-2	10	TRBV29-1	SVTTGAGGYT
TRBJ2-7	12	TRBV5-1	ASSPGGQGNEQY
TRBJ2-7	12	TRBV7-2	ASSLYQTTYEQY
TRBJ1-1	13	TRBV30	AWSPRVGGRTEAF
TRBJ2-1	13	TRBV6-2/TRBV6-3	ASTWGTSGSNEQF
TRBJ1-6	13	TRBV25-1	ASSGPGGHNSPLH
TRBJ2-3	12	TRBV19	ASSIAVTSDTQY
TRBJ2-7	14	TRBV14	ASSQGPGTGIVEQY
TRBJ2-7	10	TRBV29-1	SVTDPGEEQY
TRBJ1-5	12	TRBV19	ASSITGGYQPQH
TRBJ1-1	13	TRBV12-3/TRBV12-4	ASSPASSRGTEAF
TRBJ2-5	14	TRBV13	ASSARDRRPVETQY
TRBJ1-3	14	TRBV30	AWSPKTVGGWDTIY
TRBJ1-5	12	TRBV6-1	ASSERQSNQPQH
TRBJ2-7	12	TRBV5-1	ASSHSTGSYEQY
TRBJ1-6	13	TRBV27	ASSPSGTGVSPLH
TRBJ1-5	11	TRBV13	ASSSGSGQPQH
TRBJ1-1	10	TRBV19	ASSGVGAEAF
TRBJ2-2	11	TRBV20-1	SARQGYTGELF
TRBJ1-5	18	TRBV27	ASSLSELWAGSRSNQPQH
TRBJ2-7	12	TRBV27	ASSSGQGAFEQY
TRBJ1-1	13	TRBV9	ASSTLSRGDTEAF
TRBJ1-1	12	TRBV6-1	ASSVGVEVLGAF
TRBJ2-7	13	TRBV4-1	ASSQESGTGDEQY
TRBJ2-3	10	TRBV6-1	ASSPISDTQY
TRBJ2-2	12	TRBV4-1	ASSQETNTGELF
TRBJ1-2	13	TRBV15	ATSISGTPRGGYT
TRBJ2-5	12	TRBV7-9	ASSPREAQETQY
TRBJ2-5	13	TRBV15	ATSSWTGGRETQY
TRBJ2-5	14	TRBV14	ASSHITSAGRPTQY
TRBJ2-7	13	TRBV7-2	ASSFSGQVYNEQY
TRBJ2-2	12	TRBV12-3/TRBV12-4	ASKATSNTGELF
TRBJ2-5	14	TRBV28	ASSFPGQGAGETQY
TRBJ1-5	10	TRBV6-2/TRBV6-3	ASSSQGQPQH
TRBJ2-7	11	TRBV24-1	ATSEGTSREQY